The 3 T cell receptor beta chains in this list originate from one sample, sequenced in a study of human T cells and chemical hapten exposure. Time point defined: patch test 1, 2 weeks after DPC sensitization. Noted treatment: therapeutic diphenylcyclopropenone sensitization with weekly scalp DPC. From the RACE reads, TCRdb called clonotypes with MiXCR, one entry per CDR3 protein. The sample lists 95,000 to 100,000 distinct CDR3 sequences; 9.5% to 15% were seen once. Sequences were derived from whole blood, sampled in connection with sensitization to the hapten diphenylcyclopropenone (DPC). The source is a woman aged 40 to 50 with alopecia areata. Some clones in this sample may be carry-over from other donors' samples.

Only a few counts were recorded for this clonotype. The rearrangement uses TRBV5-6 and TRBJ2-7; the D gene is possibly TRBD1 (6 bases). The ends were cut back, 4 bases at V and 3 bases at J, with 11 bases in the middle. The CDR3 is made up of 13 amino acids. The germline V gene has CDR1 SGHDT and CDR2 YYEEEE. In nucleotides, the CDR3 is TGTGCCAGCAGCCGGTCAGGGGTCTACGAGCAGTACTTC. Translating it yields CASSRSGVYEQYF.

This clonotype was counted between two and nine times. The V and J genes are TRBV20-1 and TRBJ2-1; possibly TRBD2 for D (5 bases). The V gene lost 4 bases and the J gene lost 5 bases, with 12 bases spanning the gap. Per germline, CDR1 DFQATT and CDR2 SNEGSKA (reference sequence). The length of the CDR3 is 13 residues. DNA for the CDR3: TGCAGTGCTACGGAGGCGCTAAACAATGAGCAGTTCTTC. As protein: CSATEALNNEQFF.

CDR3 sequence reads: CASSYGGRQGEKLFF. DNA for the CDR3: TGTGCCAGCAGTTACGGAGGCAGACAAGGTGAAAAACTGTTTTTT. This chain links TRBV6-5 with TRBJ1-4; D gene uncertain. Germline V gene lookup returns CDR1 MNHEY and CDR2 SVGAGI. This CDR3 contains 15 residues. Trimming pared 2 bases from V and 7 bases from J, leaving 14 bases between.